This TCR beta chain appears in the sequencing data of a study of cytomegalovirus exposure and HLA in healthy donors. Study outcomes and limitations: Cytomegalovirus status, reportedly, was diagnosed with high specificity and sensitivity by the classifier. Cytomegalovirus association was listed for 170 or so TCR beta chains.

Note on this clone: The antigen is unknown.

Clones were sequenced by immunoSEQ multiplex PCR, and TCRdb holds only the in-frame ones, with some missing. The sample shows 150,000 to 180,000 clones, roughly 84% of them seen only once. V dropped 3 bases and J dropped 0 bases, with 12 bases sitting between them. The CDR3 spans 15 residues. The germline gives CDR1 SGDLS, CDR2 YYNGEE. This chain joins TRBV9 and TRBJ1-2; D ambiguous. This sequence was found in a human donor in good health. Sequenced sample: PBMCs. This chain's CDR3 is CASSETDGSNYGYTF. The CDR3 nucleotides are TGTGCCAGCAGCGAAACTGACGGGTCTAACTATGGCTACACCTTC.